The T cell receptor beta chain described here comes from a study of OX40 agonist ivuxolimab in advanced cancers. Some clones are missing from TCRdb's copy, which holds only in-frame ones; the method was immunoSEQ multiplex PCR. This sample has over 65,000 clones, with 86% found just once. Germline V gene data show CDR1 as ENHRY and CDR2 as SYGVKD. Trimming left V 8 bases short and J 0 bases short, with 5 bases between. The length of the CDR3 is 12 residues. This clone has a single count. The clonotype was recovered from an adult with an advanced solid tumor such as melanoma, head and neck, liver or kidney cancer. This chain uses TRBV10-3 with TRBJ1-3; D is unresolved. Sample: CD4+ or CD8+ T cells sorted from blood, taken in a trial of the OX40 agonist ivuxolimab. The chain's CDR3 is CAIFTSGNTIYF. The CDR3 nucleotides are TGTGCCATCTTTACCTCTGGAAACACCATATATTTT.